The clone carrying this T cell receptor (beta chain) was seen a few times. The sample comes from a study of shared clonotypes between healthy human individuals. The CDR3 spans 15 residues. Per germline, CDR1 MNHNS and CDR2 SASEGT. The ends lost 0 bases at V and 2 bases at J; junction bases unmatched: 4. Profiling relied on immunoSEQ multiplex PCR, and the TCRdb table lists in-frame clones only, not all of them. Among 500,000 to 700,000 clones listed, 95% were seen once. Positively selected for CCR7, the CD45RO-negative cells used as naive CD8 cells excluded terminally differentiated effector memory CD45RA+ cells.

The clonotype originates from a woman in her 30s in good health. The chain is built from TRBV6-1 and TRBJ2-7; 7 bases match TRBD2. The sequenced sample consisted of naive CD8+ T cells sorted from blood. CDR3 DNA: TGTGCCAGCAGTGAAGCGGGGGACTACCCCTACGAGCAGTACTTC. Its protein is CASSEAGDYPYEQYF.